Sequencing of this T cell receptor (beta chain) was carried out in a study of T cell responses to AZD1222 COVID-19 vaccine. The data were produced by immunoSEQ multiplex PCR, yet TCRdb's version contains in-frame clones alone and is incomplete. Of about 150,000 clones in the sample, roughly nine tenths are singletons; the top ten hold roughly 4%. This clone occurred once. This CDR3 is 12 amino acids long. Trimming shortened V by 6 bases and J by 0 bases, and 3 bases separated the two germline ends. Germline values: CDR1 MNHEY, CDR2 SVGEGT. Source: peripheral blood, taken on day 0 of AZD1222 vaccination. The chain couples TRBV6-2 or TRBV6-3 to TRBJ1-5; D gene ambiguous. The sequence came from an adult in good health. DNA of the CDR3: TGTGCCAGCAGCCATAGCAATCAGCCCCAGCATTTT. It specifies CASSHSNQPQHF.